Listed below are T cell receptor beta chains from one sample, sequenced in a study of blood T cell repertoires in COVID-19. Sequencing was performed with immunoSEQ multiplex PCR; in TCRdb, only in-frame clones are kept and a portion is missing. The top ten clones hold around 3.4% of a sample with about 90,000 clones, around 86% of them seen once. Sample: peripheral blood. Receptors were obtained from a woman between 70 and 85 years old with acute or convalescent COVID-19. CDR3s include the opening cysteine and the closing phenylalanine or tryptophan. Fields, in order: D gene, V gene, clone size, J gene, CDR3 protein, CDR3 DNA. D genes are given only for firm matches. A row's size may be missing; if present it is once, few, many or a size class.

>TRBD1|TRBV6-4|NA|TRBJ2-6
CASSGTGEDGANVLTF
TGTGCCAGCAGTGGGACAGGGGAGGATGGGGCCAACGTCCTGACTTTC
>TRBD1|TRBV6-5|NA|TRBJ1-5
CASSSVTGASNQPQHF
TGTGCCAGCAGTTCCGTGACAGGGGCGAGCAATCAGCCCCAGCATTTT
>NA|TRBV14|NA|TRBJ1-2
CASSQDPAVAYGYTF
TGTGCCAGCAGCCAAGATCCGGCAGTAGCCTATGGCTACACCTTC
>TRBD2|TRBV14|NA|TRBJ2-3
CASSHRGLATYTDTQYF
TGTGCCAGCAGCCATCGGGGACTAGCCACCTACACAGATACGCAGTATTTT
>NA|TRBV5-4|NA|TRBJ1-6
CASSFRAGGLTAYNSPLHF
TGTGCCAGCAGCTTCCGAGCGGGCGGGCTAACCGCGTATAATTCACCCCTCCACTTT
>TRBD1|TRBV28|NA|TRBJ1-6
CASSQDRPKTHSYNSPLHF
TGTGCCAGCAGTCAGGACAGGCCTAAAACTCACTCCTATAATTCACCCCTCCACTTT
>TRBD2|TRBV11-2|NA|TRBJ2-1
CASSLGFSGLASYNEQFF
TGTGCCAGCAGCTTAGGTTTTTCGGGACTAGCGTCTTACAATGAGCAGTTCTTC
>NA|TRBV19|NA|TRBJ1-1
CASRDSAMNTEAFF
TGTGCCAGTAGGGACAGCGCAATGAACACTGAAGCTTTCTTT
>NA|TRBV29-1|NA|TRBJ1-1
CSVTIGNMNTEAFF
TGCAGCGTTACTATCGGGAATATGAACACTGAAGCTTTCTTT
>NA|TRBV4-1|NA|TRBJ1-2
CASSQGWGGYGYTF
TGCGCCAGCAGCCAAGGGTGGGGAGGCTATGGCTACACCTTC
>TRBD2|TRBV19|NA|TRBJ2-1
CASSSRLAGLAQNEQFF
TGTGCCAGTAGTAGTAGACTAGCGGGATTGGCGCAGAATGAGCAGTTCTTC
>NA|TRBV6-5|NA|TRBJ1-1
CASSTHWNTEAFF
TGTGCCTCCTCCACACATTGGAACACTGAAGCTTTCTTT
>NA|TRBV19|NA|TRBJ1-5
CASSIGGNQPQHF
TGTGCCAGTAGTATCGGGGGGAATCAGCCCCAGCATTTT
>TRBD1|TRBV5-1|NA|TRBJ1-5
CASTLTGGSNQPQHF
TGCGCCAGCACCCTGACAGGGGGCTCCAATCAGCCCCAGCATTTT
>TRBD2|TRBV6-5|NA|TRBJ2-5
CASIISGGRETQYF
TGTGCCAGCATTATTAGCGGGGGCCGGGAGACCCAGTACTTC
>NA|TRBV5-1|NA|TRBJ1-6
CASSSGRAQDNSPLHF
TGCGCCAGCAGCAGTGGCAGGGCTCAAGATAATTCACCCCTCCACTTT
>TRBD1|TRBV5-1|NA|TRBJ1-4
CASSLGQGQEKLFF
TGCGCCAGCAGCTTGGGACAGGGTCAAGAAAAACTGTTTTTT
>TRBD2|TRBV19|once|TRBJ2-1
CASSRTGTSGRKVYNEQFF
TGTGCCAGTAGTAGGACCGGGACTAGCGGGAGGAAGGTCTACAATGAGCAGTTCTTC
>NA|TRBV5-1|NA|TRBJ1-1
CASSPQRGATEAFF
TGCGCCAGCAGCCCCCAGCGGGGGGCGACTGAAGCTTTCTTT
>TRBD1|TRBV5-1|NA|TRBJ1-6
CASSWTGDNSPLHF
TGCGCCAGCAGCTGGACAGGGGATAATTCACCCCTCCACTTT
>TRBD1|TRBV19|NA|TRBJ1-1
CASSPGWTGAVGVEAFF
TGTGCCAGTAGTCCAGGTTGGACAGGGGCCGTAGGGGTTGAAGCTTTCTTT
>NA|TRBV4-1|NA|TRBJ1-6
CASSQDRWRGNSPLHF
TGCGCCAGCAGCCAAGATCGCTGGCGGGGAAATTCACCCCTCCACTTT
>NA|TRBV7-2|NA|TRBJ1-4
CASSLEGYDGGEKLFF
TGTGCCAGCAGCTTAGAGGGGTATGACGGCGGTGAAAAACTGTTTTTT
>NA|TRBV27|NA|TRBJ1-6
CASRLQEYNSPLHF
TGTGCCAGCAGGTTACAGGAATATAATTCACCCCTCCACTTT
>TRBD1|TRBV11-2|few|TRBJ1-1
CASSLEGQRSTEAFF
TGTGCCAGCAGCTTAGAGGGACAGCGAAGCACTGAAGCTTTCTTT
>NA|TRBV27|NA|TRBJ2-2
CASRRGSHPGELFF
TGTGCCAGCAGACGGGGGTCCCATCCCGGGGAGCTGTTTTTT
>NA|TRBV2|NA|TRBJ2-2
CAGERNTGELFF
TGTGCCGGAGAAAGGAACACCGGGGAGCTGTTTTTT
>NA|TRBV19|NA|TRBJ2-3
CASTRGDGSTDTQYF
TGTGCCAGCACGCGCGGGGATGGGAGCACAGATACGCAGTATTTT
>NA|TRBV6-5|NA|TRBJ1-3
CASSRDRTGNTIYF
TGTGCCAGCAGTCGCGACAGAACTGGAAACACCATATATTTT
>NA|TRBV6-1|NA|TRBJ1-4
CASSEARGSTNEKLFF
TGTGCCAGCAGTGAAGCCAGGGGATCAACTAATGAAAAACTGTTTTTT
>NA|TRBV2|NA|TRBJ1-1
CASMGALNTEAFF
TGTGCCAGCATGGGAGCACTGAACACTGAAGCTTTCTTT
>TRBD1|TRBV6-5|NA|TRBJ1-1
CASSYFEGQGTEAFF
TGTGCCAGCAGTTATTTTGAGGGACAGGGCACTGAAGCTTTCTTT
>NA|TRBV29-1|NA|TRBJ1-5
CSVAPGPDGSNQPQHF
TGCAGCGTTGCGCCAGGGCCAGATGGTAGCAATCAGCCCCAGCATTTT
>TRBD2|TRBV27|NA|TRBJ2-1
CASRMETSGRAHEQFF
TGTGCCAGCAGAATGGAGACTAGCGGGAGGGCCCATGAGCAGTTCTTC
>NA|TRBV6-5|NA|TRBJ2-5
CATETVIQETQYF
TGTGCCACCGAGACAGTAATCCAAGAGACCCAGTACTTC
>TRBD2|TRBV18|NA|TRBJ2-2
CASSPGGTRGNSGELFF
TGTGCCAGCTCACCGGGAGGGACGAGAGGCAACAGCGGGGAGCTGTTTTTT
>NA|TRBV21-1|NA|TRBJ2-1
CARKLGSYNEQFF
TGTGCCCGCAAGCTCGGGTCCTACAATGAGCAGTTCTTC
>NA|TRBV5-4|NA|TRBJ2-2
CASSRAEGNTGELFF
TGTGCCAGCAGCAGGGCAGAGGGGAACACCGGGGAGCTGTTTTTT
>TRBD1|TRBV28|NA|TRBJ1-5
CASSRRTGGNNQPQHF
TGTGCCAGCAGTCGCAGGACAGGGGGCAACAATCAGCCCCAGCATTTT
>TRBD1|TRBV28|NA|TRBJ1-2
CASSDRDYGYTF
TGTGCCAGCAGCGACAGGGACTATGGCTACACCTTC
>TRBD1|TRBV19|once|TRBJ2-1
CASSKRTGSYNEQFF
TGTGCCAGTAGTAAGCGGACAGGGTCCTACAATGAGCAGTTCTTC
>NA|TRBV5-1|NA|TRBJ1-4
CASSLPSGPNEKLFF
TGCGCCAGCAGCTTGCCCTCAGGTCCAAATGAAAAACTGTTTTTT
>NA|TRBV6-6|once|TRBJ2-2
CASSYEGTTGELFF
TGTGCCAGCAGTTACGAGGGAACCACCGGGGAGCTGTTTTTT
>NA|TRBV30|once|TRBJ2-6
CAWSKQGKSSGANVLTF
TGTGCCTGGAGTAAACAGGGAAAATCCTCTGGGGCCAACGTCCTGACTTTC
>TRBD1|TRBV2|NA|TRBJ2-1
CASSDAQGADEQFF
TGTGCCAGCAGTGATGCGCAGGGGGCCGATGAGCAGTTCTTC
>NA|TRBV7-9|NA|TRBJ2-1
CASEGLAGQEQFF
TGTGCCAGCGAGGGACTCGCGGGGCAGGAGCAGTTCTTC